The next 11 T cell receptor beta chains were all read from a single sample in a study of control samples from healthy donors and cancer patients. This table comes from immunoSEQ multiplex PCR, and its TCRdb copy is limited to in-frame clones, with some not included. The profile shows around 120,000 clones, about 92% of them singletons. Material for sequencing was PBMCs. These receptors were collected from a man aged 50 to 59 with head and neck cancer.

V gene TRBV5-1 combines with J gene TRBJ2-2, with 8 bases matching TRBD1. V gave up 7 bases and J gave up 0 bases; unmatched junction bases: 8. The CDR3 is made up of 16 amino acids. Germline values: CDR1 SGHRS, CDR2 YFSETQ. The CDR3 loop is CASRPAGQANTGELFF. The CDR3 bases are TGCGCCAGCCGTCCCGCGGGACAGGCGAACACCGGGGAGCTGTTTTTT.

The rearrangement joins TRBV12-5 to TRBJ2-7; D call uncertain. V was cut by 0 bases and J by 5 bases, with 8 bases left in between. Germline CDR1 reads LGHNT; CDR2 reads FRNRAP. The CDR3 spans 13 residues. The CDR3 is CASGLVGAHEQYF. DNA for the CDR3: TGTGCTAGTGGTTTGGTAGGAGCGCACGAGCAGTACTTC.

V gene TRBV2 combines with J gene TRBJ2-5, with D possibly called TRBD1 or TRBD2 (5 bases each). CDR3 length equals 16 residues. Germline CDR1 SNHLY, CDR2 FYNNEI. V lost 10 bases, J lost 1 base, and 22 bases lay in between. The CDR3 coding sequence is TGTGCCACCATGGGGGACCGTACAGGTCTCCAAGAGACCCAGTACTTC. Translating gives CATMGDRTGLQETQYF.

This clone came up a few times. V gene TRBV19 combines with J gene TRBJ1-1; D is ambiguous. Trimming removed 8 bases at V and 1 base at J, with 11 bases between. Germline V CDR1 and CDR2: LNHDA, SQIVND (reference sequence). CDR3 length: 13 amino acids. The CDR3, as DNA: TGTGCCAGTCGACTATGGGGGAACACTGAAGCTTTCTTT. It encodes CASRLWGNTEAFF.

V gene TRBV14 combines with J gene TRBJ2-7, with 7 bases that match TRBD2. After removal of 4 bases from V and 2 bases from J, the junction contained 8 bases not matched to a gene. This CDR3 is built from 15 residues. Germline V gives CDR1 SGHDN, CDR2 FVKESK. CDR3 nucleotides: TGTGCCAGCAGCCCAGTAGCGGGCACAACCTACGAGCAGTACTTC. It is translated as CASSPVAGTTYEQYF.

The chain carries TRBV7-9 and TRBJ2-7; 9 bases map to TRBD1. The CDR3 sequence is 16 residues long. Germline CDR1 and CDR2: SEHNR and FQNEAQ (reference sequence). Trimming removed 3 bases from V and 3 bases from J; junction bases left unmatched: 9. As DNA, the CDR3 is TGTGCCAGCAGCTTCCCAGGGACAGGGTCAGGCTACGAGCAGTACTTC. This gives the protein CASSFPGTGSGYEQYF.

This chain links TRBV11-2 with TRBJ2-3, with 7 bases matching TRBD1. Trimming removed 4 bases from V and 1 base from J; junction bases left unmatched: 11. The CDR3 is 17 residues long. Germline loops: CDR1 SGHAT, CDR2 FQNNGV. The CDR3 bases are TGTGCCAGCAGCTCCTACCACAGGGGTAGGGGCACAGATACGCAGTATTTT. It is translated as CASSSYHRGRGTDTQYF. Drawing the rest from reference TRBV11-2 and TRBJ2-3, the complete variable domain is EAGVAQSPRYKIIEKRQSVAFWCNPISGHATLYWYQQILGQGPKLLIQFQNNGVVDDSQLPKDRFSAERLKGVDSTLKIQPAKLEDSAVYLCASSSYHRGRGTDTQYFGPGTRLTVL.

This sequence joins TRBV5-1 and TRBJ1-1, with a tentative D call TRBD1 (5 bases). V was shortened by 4 bases and J by 0 bases, with 10 bases between the two germline ends. The CDR3 has 14 amino acids. From germline, CDR1 is SGHRS and CDR2 YFSETQ. The CDR3 region has the DNA TGCGCCAGCAGCCCCGGGGGTATGAACACTGAAGCTTTCTTT. Translated: CASSPGGMNTEAFF.

The chain couples TRBV6-5 to TRBJ1-2, with 7 bases identical to TRBD1. With V trimmed by 2 bases and J by 7 bases, 7 bases remained unmatched. The CDR3 covers 14 residues. Germline assignment: CDR1 MNHEY and CDR2 SVGAGI. CDR3 in amino acids: CASSYGRQGSGYTF. CDR3 coding DNA: TGTGCCAGCAGTTACGGACGACAGGGTTCTGGCTACACCTTC.

This chain joins TRBV5-1 and TRBJ2-5, with D uncertain. CDR1 and CDR2 from the germline V gene are SGHRS and YFSETQ. V was trimmed by 0 bases and J by 1 base, leaving 10 bases between them. The CDR3 totals 15 residues. DNA for the CDR3: TGCGCCAGCAGCTTGGAAGCTATCGGCCAAGAGACCCAGTACTTC. It codes for CASSLEAIGQETQYF.

The chain couples TRBV13 to TRBJ2-2, with D possibly being TRBD1 (5 bases). Trimming left V 0 bases short and J 2 bases short, with 16 bases between. The V gene's germline CDR1 is PRHDT and CDR2 FYEKMQ (reference sequence). The CDR3 has 18 amino acids. As DNA, the CDR3 is TGTGCCAGCAGCTTAGGTAGATACAGGACGACCAACACCGGGGAGCTGTTTTTT. Its translation: CASSLGRYRTTNTGELFF.